This TCR beta chain was captured in a study of blood T cell repertoires in COVID-19. Methods used by the authors: Counts of nucleated cells, estimated from reference gene primer amplification, were obtained. The method was immunoSEQ multiplex PCR; TCRdb's version includes in-frame clones alone and lacks a portion of them. The V and J calls and the clone size are those of that table, but D and trimming were determined from the DNA. This sample has roughly 68,000 clones, with roughly 84% found just once. This CDR3 contains 16 residues. The ends were cut back, 4 bases at V and 4 bases at J, with 16 bases in the middle. The germline CDR1 and CDR2 sequences are LNHDA and SQIVND (reference sequence).

The receptor comes from a man aged 45-60 years with active COVID-19. The sample was peripheral blood. This chain uses TRBV19 with TRBJ1-4; TRBD1 might be the D (6 bases). CDR3 nucleotides: TGTGCCAGTAGTAAAAACCTGGGGGCTGATAATGAAAAACTGTTTTTT. This sequence encodes CASSKNLGADNEKLFF.